Each of the 19 T cell receptor beta chains below was sequenced from the same sample in a study of cytomegalovirus exposure and HLA in healthy donors. Primers: 60 Vbeta forward and 13 Jbeta reverse. The method was immunoSEQ multiplex PCR; TCRdb's version includes in-frame clones alone and lacks a portion of them. The sample contains about 170,000 clones, about 82% of which appear only once. Sequenced input: PBMCs. The receptors shown here come from a woman between 18 and 29 years old in good health and CMV-seronegative.

This sequence joins TRBV11-3 and TRBJ2-7, with 9 bases identical to TRBD2. The CDR3 extends over 14 amino acids. V lost 1 base, J lost 6 bases, and 4 bases stayed unmatched. CDR1 SGHNT and CDR2 YENEEA come from the germline V gene. The CDR3 DNA reads TGTGCCAGCAGCTTAGTAGCGGGAGCTCTCGAGCAGTACTTC. Translated: CASSLVAGALEQYF.

This clone was detected only a few times. The chain carries TRBV7-9 and TRBJ2-3; 8 bases align to TRBD2. The V and J ends lost 1 base and 0 bases, in that order; junction bases with no gene match: 3. CDR1 is SEHNR, CDR2 FQNEAQ, per germline (reference sequence). The CDR3 has 16 residues. In DNA form, the CDR3 reads TGTGCCAGCAGCTTAGGGGCTAGCGGGAGCACAGATACGCAGTATTTT. Residues: CASSLGASGSTDTQYF.

V gene TRBV28 combines with J gene TRBJ2-7, with 9 bases lining up with TRBD2. V shed 3 bases and J 5 bases; nucleotides not matched to a gene: 5. Germline CDR1 is MDHEN and CDR2 is SYDVKM. There are 14 residues in the CDR3. CDR3 DNA: TGTGCCAGCAGTTTCGTAGCGGGAGACAACGAGCAGTACTTC. As protein: CASSFVAGDNEQYF. Drawing the rest from reference TRBV28 and TRBJ2-7, the complete variable domain is DVKVTQSSRYLVKRTGEKVFLECVQDMDHENMFWYRQDPGLGLRLIYFSYDVKMKEKGDIPEGYSVSREKKERFSLILESASTNQTSMYLCASSFVAGDNEQYFGPGTRLTVT.

The chain links TRBV5-4 to TRBJ2-5, with 11 bases aligning to TRBD2. The CDR3 totals 14 residues. The V gene end was trimmed by 4 bases and the J gene end by 4 bases; junction bases not matched to a gene: 3. In germline, CDR1 is SGHNT, CDR2 YYREEE (reference sequence). CDR3 protein: CASSTSGSGETQYF. The CDR3 bases are TGTGCCAGCAGCACTAGCGGGAGTGGAGAGACCCAGTACTTC.

This chain connects TRBV19 to TRBJ2-7, with 7 bases fitting TRBD2. CDR1 and CDR2 (germline): LNHDA, SQIVND (reference sequence). The CDR3 totals 13 residues. Losses at the gene ends were 5 bases for V and 7 bases for J; bases not matched to a gene: 8. DNA for the CDR3: TGTGCCAGTAGTGCCTCACTAGCGCTGGAGCAGTACTTC. Amino acids: CASSASLALEQYF. Variable domain in full (rest from reference TRBV19 and TRBJ2-7): DGGITQSPKYLFRKEGQNVTLSCEQNLNHDAMYWYRQDPGQGLRLIYYSQIVNDFQKGDIAEGYSVSREKKESFPLTVTSAQKNPTAFYLCASSASLALEQYFGPGTRLTVT.

This chain uses TRBV4-3 with TRBJ1-5; 9 bases agree with TRBD1. Germline CDR1 reads LGHNA; CDR2 reads YSLEER. This CDR3 region has 18 residues. Losses at the gene ends were 0 bases for V and 6 bases for J; bases not matched to a gene: 12. CDR3 bases: TGCGCCAGCAGCCAAGATCTACCACGGACAGGGGTTTCTCAGCCCCAGCATTTT. It yields the protein CASSQDLPRTGVSQPQHF.

The J gene is TRBJ1-2, the V gene TRBV6-6, with 7 positions matching TRBD1. CDR1 and CDR2 (germline): MNHNY, SVGAGI (reference sequence). The CDR3 spans 14 residues. The V and J ends lost 8 bases and 3 bases, in that order; junction bases with no gene match: 9. The CDR3 bases are TGTGCCAGCCAAGGGGGCCCTCTAGACTATGGCTACACCTTC. Translation gives CASQGGPLDYGYTF.

The chain combines TRBV6-5 with TRBJ1-3; a weak D match, TRBD1 (5 bases). V shed 8 bases and J shed 4 bases, with 12 bases lying between them. CDR3 length equals 13 residues. CDR1 MNHEY and CDR2 SVGAGI come from the germline V gene. CDR3 sequence: CASSGGFGNTIYF. The CDR3 nucleotides are TGTGCCAGCTCCGGGGGGTTCGGAAACACCATATATTTT.

The V and J genes are TRBV27 and TRBJ2-7; TRBD2 might be the D (5 bases). Per germline, CDR1 MNHEY and CDR2 SMNVEV (reference sequence). V gave up 2 bases and J gave up 0 bases, with 11 bases separating them. The CDR3 is made up of 15 amino acids. CDR3 residues: CASSLDYPRSYEQYF. CDR3 DNA sequence: TGTGCCAGCAGTTTAGACTACCCCCGCTCCTACGAGCAGTACTTC.

The chain recombines TRBV7-8 with TRBJ2-1; 10 nucleotides align to TRBD2. Germline V CDR1 and CDR2: SGHVS, FQNEAQ. The length of the CDR3 is 20 residues. J lost 2 bases, V lost 0 bases, and 13 bases had no gene match. CDR3 in DNA: TGTGCCAGCAGCTTAGCGCTGCTAGCGGGAGAGGGCTTGCCCTACAATGAGCAGTTCTTC. Amino acid sequence: CASSLALLAGEGLPYNEQFF.

This chain links TRBV18 with TRBJ2-3; TRBD1 might be the D (6 bases). Deletions cut 3 bases from V and 1 base from J, with 11 bases between. The CDR3 extends over 15 amino acids. Per germline, CDR1 KGHSH and CDR2 LQKENI. This CDR3 is CASSPTGQGTDTQYF. CDR3 DNA sequence: TGTGCCAGCTCACCGACGGGACAAGGCACAGATACGCAGTATTTT. Filled out from reference TRBV18 and TRBJ2-3, the complete variable domain reads NAGVMQNPRHLVRRRGQEARLRCSPMKGHSHVYWYRQLPEEGLKFMVYLQKENIIDESGMPKERFSAEFPKEGPSILRIQQVVRGDSAAYFCASSPTGQGTDTQYFGPGTRLTVL.

This chain joins TRBV7-9 and TRBJ2-1, with 7 nucleotides matching TRBD2. The trim removed 5 bases at V and 10 bases at J, leaving 17 bases unmatched. Germline CDR1 and CDR2: SEHNR and FQNEAQ (reference sequence). This CDR3 is built from 16 residues. The CDR3 reads CASSPPRTTGGREQFF. The CDR3, as DNA: TGTGCCAGCAGCCCGCCCCGGACTACGGGGGGTCGGGAGCAGTTCTTC. The full variable domain, rest sourced from reference TRBV7-9 and TRBJ2-1, is DTGVSQNPRHKITKRGQNVTFRCDPISEHNRLYWYRQTLGQGPEFLTYFQNEAQLEKSRLLSDRFSAERPKGSFSTLEIQRTEQGDSAMYLCASSPPRTTGGREQFFGPGTRLTVL.

The chain recombines TRBV10-1 with TRBJ2-7; 13 bases match TRBD2. J was trimmed by 5 bases and V by 5 bases; bases with no gene match: 9. CDR1 and CDR2 (germline): WNHNN, SYGVQD (reference sequence). CDR3 size: 16 residues. In DNA, the CDR3 is TGCGCCAGCAGTCGAATACTAGCGGGAGGGCCCCACGAGCAGTACTTC. Protein: CASSRILAGGPHEQYF.

CDR3 nucleotide sequence: TGTGCCAGCAGCTTACAACGGACAGAGCTTATTTTCTACGAGCAGTACTTC. This translates into CASSLQRTELIFYEQYF. The V call is TRBV7-8, the J call TRBJ2-7, with D possibly matching TRBD1 (6 bases). The V and J ends lost 2 bases and 3 bases respectively, with 20 bases between them. The CDR3 is 17 amino acids. Germline values: CDR1 SGHVS, CDR2 FQNEAQ.

This clone has just a few counts. V usage is TRBV25-1 and J usage is TRBJ2-1; a weak D match, TRBD2 (6 bases). V was pared by 7 bases and J by 4 bases, with 20 bases between. CDR1 and CDR2 from the germline V gene are MGHDK and SYGVNS. CDR3 size: 16 residues. Written as DNA, the CDR3 is TGTGCCAGCACCTCCGGACTACACGGATTATACAATGAGCAGTTCTTC. This encodes CASTSGLHGLYNEQFF.

The chain combines TRBV6-6 with TRBJ2-5; the D gene is possibly TRBD2 (5 bases). Gene TRBJ2-7 matches the end of the DNA better, so the J call may be wrong. The CDR3 totals 15 residues. Germline loops: CDR1 MNHNY, CDR2 SVGAGI (reference sequence). The CDR3 DNA follows: TGTGCCAGCAGCACTAACCCCTCGGGATCCTACGAGCAGTACTTC. Its protein is CASSTNPSGSYEQYF.

The chain recombines TRBV27 with TRBJ2-1; 8 bases agree with TRBD2. The CDR3 totals 15 residues. V shed 7 bases, J shed 9 bases, and the junction held 14 bases outside the gene matches. Germline-derived CDR1 and CDR2 are MNHEY and SMNVEV (reference sequence). CDR3 region: CASNLAGGLRSEQFF. CDR3 in DNA: TGTGCCAGCAACCTTGCGGGAGGACTGAGGAGTGAGCAGTTCTTC.

The rearrangement uses TRBV27 and TRBJ2-5; 8 bases are shared with TRBD2. V lost 3 bases, J lost 0 bases, and 9 bases stayed unmatched. Germline CDR1 and CDR2: MNHEY and SMNVEV (reference sequence). The CDR3 totals 17 residues. The CDR3 sequence is CASSFLPTGGYQETQYF. The CDR3 DNA is TGTGCCAGCAGTTTCTTACCGACGGGGGGGTACCAAGAGACCCAGTACTTC.

The rearrangement joins TRBV5-1 to TRBJ2-1; 10 positions agree with TRBD1. Per germline, CDR1 SGHRS and CDR2 YFSETQ. V lost 6 bases and J lost 8; bases outside the gene matches: 5. CDR3 length equals 13 residues. Written as DNA, the CDR3 is TGCGCCAGCACCAAGACAGGGGGCTATGAGCAGTTCTTC. Encoded protein: CASTKTGGYEQFF.